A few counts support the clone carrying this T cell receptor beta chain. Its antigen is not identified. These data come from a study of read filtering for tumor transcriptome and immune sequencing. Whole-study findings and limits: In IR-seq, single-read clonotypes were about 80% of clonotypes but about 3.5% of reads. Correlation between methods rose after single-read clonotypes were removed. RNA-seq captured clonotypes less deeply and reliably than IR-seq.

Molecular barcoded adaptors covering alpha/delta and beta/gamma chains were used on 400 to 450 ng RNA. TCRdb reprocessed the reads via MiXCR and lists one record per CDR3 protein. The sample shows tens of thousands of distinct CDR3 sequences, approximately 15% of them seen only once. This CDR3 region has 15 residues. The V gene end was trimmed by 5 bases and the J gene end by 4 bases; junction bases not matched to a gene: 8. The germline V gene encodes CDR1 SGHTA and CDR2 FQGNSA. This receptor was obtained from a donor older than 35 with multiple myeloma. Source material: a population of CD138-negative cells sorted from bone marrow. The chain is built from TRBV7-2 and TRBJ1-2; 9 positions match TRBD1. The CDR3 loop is CASSPTGGAGYGYTF. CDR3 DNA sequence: TGTGCCAGCAGCCCAACAGGGGGCGCGGGCTATGGCTACACCTTC.